This section outlines one T cell receptor (beta chain) sequence together with its context. TCRdb called the RT-PCR reads again in MiXCR, with one record for every CDR3 protein. The sample holds more than 600,000 distinct CDR3 sequences, over 12% seen once. V gave up 0 bases and J gave up 5 bases, with 10 bases separating them. The germline gives CDR1 LNHNV, CDR2 YYDKDF (reference sequence). The CDR3 spans 14 residues. Sample: memory CD4+ T cells from blood. The source is a female donor in good health, serving as a healthy control. The V gene is TRBV15, the J gene TRBJ2-5; D may be TRBD2 (5 bases). The CDR3 loop is CATSRELVSETQYF. The CDR3, as DNA: TGTGCCACCAGCAGAGAACTAGTCTCGGAGACCCAGTACTTC.